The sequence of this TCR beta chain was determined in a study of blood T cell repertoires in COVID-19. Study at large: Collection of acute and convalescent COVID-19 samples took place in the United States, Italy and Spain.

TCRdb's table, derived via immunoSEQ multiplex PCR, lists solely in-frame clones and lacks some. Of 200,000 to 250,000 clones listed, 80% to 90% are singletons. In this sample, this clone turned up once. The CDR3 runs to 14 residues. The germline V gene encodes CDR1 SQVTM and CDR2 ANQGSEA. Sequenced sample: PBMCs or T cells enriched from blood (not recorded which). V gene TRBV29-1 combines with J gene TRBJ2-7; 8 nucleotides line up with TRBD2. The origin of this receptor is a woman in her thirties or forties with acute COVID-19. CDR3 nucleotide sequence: TGCAGTGTAACTCCGGGACTAGACGCTTCCGAGCAGTACTTC. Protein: CSVTPGLDASEQYF.